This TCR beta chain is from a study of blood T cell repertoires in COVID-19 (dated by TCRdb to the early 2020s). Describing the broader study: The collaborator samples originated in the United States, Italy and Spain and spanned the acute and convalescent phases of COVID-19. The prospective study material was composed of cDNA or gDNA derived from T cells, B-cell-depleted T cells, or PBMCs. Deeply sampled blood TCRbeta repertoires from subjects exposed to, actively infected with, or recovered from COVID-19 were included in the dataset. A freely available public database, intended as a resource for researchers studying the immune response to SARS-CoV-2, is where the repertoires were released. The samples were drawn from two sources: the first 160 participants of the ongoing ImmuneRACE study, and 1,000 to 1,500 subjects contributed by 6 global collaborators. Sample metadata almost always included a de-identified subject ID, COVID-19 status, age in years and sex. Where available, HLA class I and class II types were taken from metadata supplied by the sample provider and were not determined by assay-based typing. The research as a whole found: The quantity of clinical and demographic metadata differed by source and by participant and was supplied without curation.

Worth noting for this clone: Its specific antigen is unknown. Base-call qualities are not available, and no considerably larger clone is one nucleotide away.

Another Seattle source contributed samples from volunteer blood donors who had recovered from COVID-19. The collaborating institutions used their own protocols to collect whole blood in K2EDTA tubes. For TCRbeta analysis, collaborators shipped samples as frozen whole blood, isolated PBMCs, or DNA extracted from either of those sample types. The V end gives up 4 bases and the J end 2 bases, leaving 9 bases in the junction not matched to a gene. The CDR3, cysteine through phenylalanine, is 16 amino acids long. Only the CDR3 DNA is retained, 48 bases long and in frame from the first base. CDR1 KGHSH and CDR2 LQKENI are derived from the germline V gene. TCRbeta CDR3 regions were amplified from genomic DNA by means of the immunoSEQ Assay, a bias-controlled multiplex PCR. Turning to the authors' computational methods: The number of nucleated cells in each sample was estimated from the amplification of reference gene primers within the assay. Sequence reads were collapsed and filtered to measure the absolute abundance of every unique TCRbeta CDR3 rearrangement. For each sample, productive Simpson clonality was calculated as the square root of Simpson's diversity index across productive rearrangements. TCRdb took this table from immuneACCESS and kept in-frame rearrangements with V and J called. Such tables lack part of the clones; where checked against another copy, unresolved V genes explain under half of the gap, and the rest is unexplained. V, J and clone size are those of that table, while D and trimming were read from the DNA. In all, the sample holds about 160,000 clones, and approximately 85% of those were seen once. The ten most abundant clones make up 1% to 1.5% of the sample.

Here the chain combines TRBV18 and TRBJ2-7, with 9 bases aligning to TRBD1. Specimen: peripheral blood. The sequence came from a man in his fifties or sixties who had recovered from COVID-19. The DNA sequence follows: TGTGCCAGCTCACTAGCCGGGACAGGGTTACCCTACGAGCAGTACTTC. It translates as CASSLAGTGLPYEQYF.